This section outlines one T cell receptor (beta chain) sequence together with its context. This specimen comes from a study of CD8+ T cells in alopecia areata. Extraction of RNA preceded its reverse transcription into cDNA, which served as the sequencing template. The assay was immunoSEQ multiplex PCR, and TCRdb's table has in-frame clones only and misses some. The sample has some 110,000 clones, more than 30% seen once. CDR1 is LGHNA, CDR2 YNFKEQ, per germline. V dropped 8 bases and J dropped 4; count of bases not matched to a gene: 5. CDR3 size: 13 residues. This receptor was obtained from a human donor with alopecia areata. The specimen was CD4+ T cells sorted from blood. The chain couples TRBV4-2 to TRBJ1-2; 9 nucleotides line up with TRBD1. The CDR3 here is CASGGTGPYGYTF. In DNA form, the CDR3 reads TGTGCCAGCGGGGGGACAGGGCCCTATGGCTACACCTTC.